This T cell receptor beta chain was retrieved from a study of T-cell memory formation after mild COVID-19 (dated by TCRdb to 2020 to 2023). Study-level background: TCR sequence clusters from the two donors were largely donor specific. The cohort comprised two young, previously healthy adult volunteers, one female and one male. Longitudinal TCRalpha and TCRbeta repertoire sequencing tracked T-cell clones expanding and contracting after mild COVID-19 in a couple of donors.

Sequencing used an Illumina NovaSeq 6000. TCRalpha and TCRbeta cDNA libraries were built by 5'RACE with constant-segment primers, adding sample barcodes and unique molecular identifiers. RNA was extracted from every sample with Trizol reagent. Libraries were amplified in two PCR steps, with a second sample barcode and Illumina TruSeq adapters added in the second step. Libraries were sequenced on an Illumina NovaSeq with 2 x 150 bp paired-end reads. As for how the authors treated the data: The reads were demultiplexed and collapsed into UMI-guided consensus sequences using migec v1.2.7. Using mixcr v2.1.11, the UMI consensuses were aligned to TRA and TRB V and J templates and assembled into clonotypes. A clonotype was counted as expanded or contracted only if both edgeR and NoisET called the change significant, with noise models trained on biological replicates. For edgeR calls, the cutoffs were a false discovery rate-adjusted p below 0.01 and a log2 fold-change threshold of 1. As an exploratory analysis of dynamics, max-normalized trajectories of the 1000 most abundant clonotypes were examined by PCA with hierarchical clustering. The CD4 or CD8 phenotype of responding clones was assigned using the separately sequenced CD4+ and CD8+ repertoires. TCRdb's own reprocessing of the public reads used fastp at Q25 and MiXCR and kept productive beta chains. Rows are unified per CDR3 protein, each entry keeping the most common DNA and genes. The V and J calls and clone size are TCRdb's, not the authors'. Here the sample has over 120,000 distinct CDR3 sequences; about 5.5% occur a single time. Approximately 2% of the sample comes from the top ten.

PBMCs were isolated by Ficoll-Paque density gradient centrifugation. This clonotype was seen a few times. This clone's antigen is unknown. Per-base quality was not reported, and no clone a single base away is much larger than it. Here is what the overall study found, with its caveats: SARS-CoV-2 specificity was not confirmed for the second-wave clones peaking on day 37. Contracting CD4+ clones were found mainly in CM and EM memory subsets, while CD8+ clones were enriched in EMRA. Only a couple of mild cases were covered by the study, and larger cohorts that include severe cases with pre-infection samples were considered necessary. Balanced CD4/CD8 phenotypes were observed for clones contracting from day 15 to 85, whereas a bias towards CD4+ was observed for a second wave of clones expanding from day 15 to 37. Some responding clones were detected in pre-infection memory, which suggested that pre-existing cross-reactive memory T cells had joined the SARS-CoV-2 response.

Specimen: PBMCs or a T cell subset sorted from them (not recorded which). This receptor was identified in an adult woman who had mild COVID-19 (a few samples of this study predate the infection). The sample titles of this study are shuffled in the database, so cell type and time point are left out; the donor was told from shared clones.

The DNA reads TGTGCCAGCAGTCCAGATCTAGCGGGAGCTAACGAGCAGTACTTC. It specifies CASSPDLAGANEQYF. The sequence joins TRBV12-3 or TRBV12-4 to TRBJ2-7, with 10 junctional bases fitting TRBD2. V loses 5 bases at its end and J loses 5 bases; junction bases beyond the gene matches: 9. The CDR3 numbers 15 residues from cysteine through phenylalanine. CDR3 DNA is the only sequence kept; it has 45 bases, read in frame from the first base.